Presented here are 14 T cell receptor beta chains from one specimen sequenced in a study of T cells in Graves' hyperthyroidism and ophthalmopathy. The TCR beta CDR3 regions underwent amplification using RNA transcripts as the source. The HTBI primer set served for first-round RT-PCR of the TCR CDR3. Each CDR3 protein gets one entry after TCRdb re-called the multiplex PCR reads with MiXCR. The sample shows just under 750,000 distinct CDR3 sequences, just over 35% of them seen only once. Sequenced input: blood. These receptors were obtained from a woman between 35 and 50 years old with Graves' hyperthyroidism.

This clonotype came up many times. The chain joins TRBV6-6 to TRBJ1-5; TRBD1 is a possible D gene (6 bases). CDR1 is MNHNY and CDR2 is SVGAGI in the germline V gene (reference sequence). The germline V and J ends were trimmed by 5 bases and 3 bases, with 14 bases remaining between them. This CDR3 spans 15 amino acids. CDR3 amino acids: CASSDRQAYNQPQHF. In DNA, the CDR3 is TGTGCCAGCAGTGACCGACAGGCATACAATCAGCCCCAGCATTTT.

The table lists this clonotype with a few counts. The rearrangement joins TRBV12-5 to TRBJ1-1; the D is unclear. Trimming removed 7 bases at V and 7 bases at J, with 16 bases between. The CDR3 sequence is 13 residues long. Germline V gives CDR1 LGHNT, CDR2 FRNRAP. CDR3 region: CASAPGDKIEAFF. The CDR3 DNA follows: TGTGCTAGTGCCCCCGGGGATAAGATTGAAGCTTTCTTT.

The chain links TRBV6-2 or TRBV6-3 to TRBJ1-5; D is unresolved. The CDR3 covers 16 residues. Germline CDR1 and CDR2: MNHEY and SVGEGT. The V gene lost 5 bases and the J gene lost 0 bases, with 14 bases spanning the gap. The DNA for the CDR3 is TGTGCCAGCAGTCTCCAAGGAGTTTATAGCAATCAGCCCCAGCATTTT. It encodes CASSLQGVYSNQPQHF.

Concerning this clonotype itself: An end of the junction differs from the germline gene, which may be a read error. This chain joins TRBV10-3 and TRBJ1-6; 7 bases map to TRBD1. CDR3 length: 16 residues. CDR1 and CDR2 (germline): ENHRY, SYGVKD. The CDR3 spells CASSLPRGAYNSPLHF. The CDR3 DNA follows: TGTGCCAGCAGTCTGCCCAGGGGGGCCTATAATTCACCCCTCCACTTT.

This clonotype was counted between two and nine times. The chain employs TRBV5-1 and TRBJ1-6; D is possibly TRBD1 (6 bases). Trimming shortened V by 3 bases and J by 7 bases, and 14 bases separated the two germline ends. Looked up from germline, CDR1 is SGHRS and CDR2 is YFSETQ. There are 15 residues in the CDR3. CDR3 residues: CASSSQGSTNSPLHF. CDR3 coding DNA: TGCGCCAGCAGCTCACAGGGATCCACAAATTCACCCCTCCACTTT.

This chain uses TRBV10-3 with TRBJ1-6; 9 nucleotides match TRBD1. V shed 10 bases, J shed 10 bases, and the junction held 8 bases outside the gene matches. Germline V gene lookup returns CDR1 ENHRY and CDR2 SYGVKD. The CDR3 covers 13 residues. CDR3 amino acids: CATSDRGGSPLHF. The CDR3 DNA is TGTGCCACGTCGGACAGGGGTGGCTCACCCCTCCACTTT.

The V call is TRBV10-3, the J call TRBJ1-5; tentative D call: TRBD1 (6 bases). CDR1 and CDR2 from the germline V gene are ENHRY and SYGVKD. Trimming cost V 2 bases and J 4 bases, with 18 bases left between them. This CDR3 comprises 17 residues. As DNA, the CDR3 is TGTGCCATCAGTGAGGTGGCAGCAAGGGGGTTAAATCAGCCCCAGCATTTT. This encodes CAISEVAARGLNQPQHF.

V and J are TRBV12-3 or TRBV12-4 and TRBJ2-7, with 12 bases fitting TRBD2. The CDR3 is 16 amino acids. Trimming at V came to 5 bases and at J to 9 bases, leaving 14 bases not matched to a gene. The CDR3 loop reads CASSGGTSGYTDTQYF. CDR3 coding DNA: TGTGCCAGCAGTGGCGGGACTAGCGGGTATACAGATACGCAGTACTTC.

As regards this clonotype: One end of the junction varies from germline; a read error may be responsible. The chain carries TRBV7-2 and TRBJ1-6; D not resolved. Germline values: CDR1 SGHTA, CDR2 FQGNSA. The CDR3 sequence is 15 residues long. In DNA form, the CDR3 reads TGCGCCAGCAGCCAAGAAGGGCAGGTTTGGTCACCCCCCCACTTT. This encodes CASSQEGQVWSPPHF.

This clonotype was seen more than once but under ten times. The rearrangement uses TRBV20-1 and TRBJ1-2, with D possibly TRBD1 on 6 matching bases. Trimming left V 6 bases short and J 0 bases short, with 20 bases between. Germline loops: CDR1 DFQATT, CDR2 SNEGSKA (reference sequence). The CDR3 has 16 amino acids. CDR3 sequence reads: CSAARARGRANYGYTF. Here the CDR3 DNA reads TGCAGTGCCGCAAGGGCCAGGGGTCGGGCTAACTATGGCTACACCTTC.

This clonotype was detected ten times or more. The junction differs from germline at one of its ends, possibly a read error. The V gene is TRBV4-1, the J gene TRBJ1-5; D ambiguous. Per the germline V gene, CDR1 is MGHRA and CDR2 is YSYEKL. This CDR3 spans 14 amino acids. For the CDR3, the DNA is TGCGCCAGCAGTCAAGAGGGTTGGAATCAGCCCCAGCATTTT. Its protein is CASSQEGWNQPQHF.

This clonotype has ten or more counts. This chain joins TRBV19 and TRBJ2-2; D is unclear. V lost 5 bases, J lost 6 bases, and 4 bases lay in between. This CDR3 is built from 11 residues. From germline, CDR1 is LNHDA and CDR2 SQIVND (reference sequence). CDR3: CASSSSGELFF. CDR3 nucleotides: TGTGCCAGTAGTTCGTCCGGGGAGCTGTTTTTT.

V gene TRBV29-1 combines with J gene TRBJ2-5; D is unresolved. Germline V CDR1 and CDR2: SQVTM, ANQGSEA. Trimming left V 6 bases short and J 1 base short, with 24 bases between. The CDR3 runs 17 residues. CDR3 protein: CSVNSLALVGIQETQYF. The CDR3 region has the DNA TGCAGCGTCAACTCCTTGGCGCTGGTAGGCATCCAAGAGACCCAGTACTTC. The full variable domain, its missing parts supplied by reference TRBV29-1 and TRBJ2-5, is SAVISQKPSRDICQRGTSLTIQCQVDSQVTMMFWYRQQPGQSLTLIATANQGSEATYESGFVIDKFPISRPNLTFSTLTVSNMSPEDSSIYLCSVNSLALVGIQETQYFGPGTRLLVL.

This clonotype has a handful of counts. This chain connects TRBV4-2 to TRBJ2-7; D remains unclear. V was cut by 0 bases and J by 4 bases, with 13 bases left in between. The germline gives CDR1 LGHNA, CDR2 YNFKEQ. The length of the CDR3 is 15 residues. CDR3 amino acids: CASSQDPLAAYEQYF. In DNA form, the CDR3 reads TGTGCCAGCAGCCAAGATCCCCTGGCAGCTTACGAGCAGTACTTC.